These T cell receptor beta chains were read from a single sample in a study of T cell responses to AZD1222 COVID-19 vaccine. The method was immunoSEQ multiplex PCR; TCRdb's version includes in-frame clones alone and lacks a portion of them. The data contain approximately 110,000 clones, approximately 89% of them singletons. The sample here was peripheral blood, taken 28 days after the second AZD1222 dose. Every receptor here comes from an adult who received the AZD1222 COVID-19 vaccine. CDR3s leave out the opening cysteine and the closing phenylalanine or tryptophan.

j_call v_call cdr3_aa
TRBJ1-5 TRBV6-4 ASSEEGGAGAQPQH
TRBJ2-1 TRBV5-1 ASNTPTGGWNEQF
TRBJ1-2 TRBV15 ATSRDLGVNYGYT
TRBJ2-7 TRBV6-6 ASSYRAGTYEQY
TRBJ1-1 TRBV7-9 ASSHPQGASEAF
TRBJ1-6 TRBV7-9 AGKGPNNSPLH
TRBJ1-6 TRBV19 ASSIDRGIGNSPLH
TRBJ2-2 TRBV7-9 ASSLTWNTGELF
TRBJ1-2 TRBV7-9 ASSLLGTVNYGYT
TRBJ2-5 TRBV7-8 ASSSGLEQAQY
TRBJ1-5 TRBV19 ASIQGGNQPQH
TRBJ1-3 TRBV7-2 ASSLAGEWTIY
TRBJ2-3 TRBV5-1 ASSLEGESSDTQY
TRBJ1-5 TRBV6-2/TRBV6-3 ASSDQGARQPQH
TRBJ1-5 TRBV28 ASRKYSNQPQH
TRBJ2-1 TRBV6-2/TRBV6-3 ASSPIGAKYNEQF
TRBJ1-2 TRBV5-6 ASSLSDRLIGYT
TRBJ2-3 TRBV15 ATSRDGTDTQY
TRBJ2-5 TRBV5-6 ASSLVPETQY
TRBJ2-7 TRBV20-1 SASLGLGTYEQY